Described below is a single T cell receptor beta chain sequence and its context. This clone appeared a few times. This clone's antigen is unknown. Base qualities are not provided; no much larger clone lies one nucleotide away. TCRbeta CDR3 regions were amplified from genomic DNA by means of the immunoSEQ Assay, a bias-controlled multiplex PCR. From the authors' description of their analysis: The number of nucleated cells in each sample was estimated from the amplification of reference gene primers within the assay. To quantify the absolute abundance of each unique TCRbeta CDR3 rearrangement, sequence reads were collapsed and filtered. Productive Simpson clonality was computed per sample as the square root of Simpson's diversity index over productive rearrangements. TCRdb holds this immuneACCESS table with in-frame rearrangements only. Some clones are missing; in checked studies, unresolved V genes explain under half, and the rest has no known cause. The D gene and trimming were derived from the DNA, and the V and J assignments and clone size from that table. This sample holds about 190,000 clones; about four fifths were observed only once. Together, the top ten hold roughly 3.2% of the sample.

These data are taken from a study of blood T cell repertoires in COVID-19 (dated by TCRdb to 2018 to 2021). Broadly, across the study: Samples from collaborators originated in the United States, Italy and Spain and spanned both the acute and convalescent phases of COVID-19. The dataset comprised deeply sampled blood TCRbeta repertoires from subjects exposed to, actively infected with, or recovered from COVID-19. Where HLA class I and class II types were available, the types were taken from metadata supplied by the sample provider, not from assay-based typing. The prospective study material was composed of cDNA or gDNA derived from T cells, B-cell-depleted T cells, or PBMCs. Nearly every sample came with metadata listing a de-identified subject ID, COVID-19 status, age in years and sex. Samples came from the ongoing ImmuneRACE study (first 160 participants) plus 1,254 subjects from 6 global collaborators. The repertoires were released in a freely available public database intended as a resource for research on the immune response to SARS-CoV-2. Overall study outcomes, separate from this receptor: The amount of clinical and demographic metadata varied by source and participant and was provided uncurated.

Enrolling through a virtual design, the prospective study's participants ranged in age from roughly 18 to 89 years and lived across more than 20 United States geographic areas. In the prospective study, participants were assigned to cohorts based on the clinical history participants reported in a screening survey and a study questionnaire. A participant counted as exposed if, within 2 weeks of entering the study, that participant had been in contact with someone who had a PCR-confirmed or clinician-diagnosed COVID-19 case. Mobile phlebotomists in the prospective study collected whole blood, serum and a nasopharyngeal or oropharyngeal swab from every participant. Over a roughly 2-month period, participants in the prospective study had the option of providing additional blood draws and questionnaires. Prospective study blood samples were shipped either frozen or at room temperature before DNA extraction.

Its CDR3 holds 20 amino acids, cysteine through phenylalanine. Just the 60-base CDR3 DNA is kept, in frame starting at base 1. Per the germline V gene, SGHVS is the CDR1 and FNYEAQ is the CDR2. Trimmed from V: 6 bases; trimmed from J: 1 base; junction bases lacking a gene match: 12. This clonotype was sampled from a woman aged 25 to 39 who had been exposed to COVID-19. Sequences were obtained from PBMCs or T cells enriched from blood (not recorded which). The chain is encoded by TRBV7-6 joined to TRBJ2-1; 16 nucleotides in the junction match TRBD2. The CDR3 in this case is CASSPVTGLAGGNSYNEQFF. The DNA sequence is as follows: TGTGCCAGCAGTCCTGTTACGGGACTAGCGGGGGGGAATTCCTACAATGAGCAGTTCTTC.